The 15 T cell receptor beta chains below were found in one sample sequenced in a study of blood T cell repertoires in COVID-19. Sequencing used immunoSEQ multiplex PCR; TCRdb keeps in-frame clones, though not all of them. The sample shows 150,000 to 200,000 clones, 87% of them seen only once. Sample: peripheral blood. The receptors shown here come from a man aged 35-49 years with active or convalescent COVID-19.

The gene calls are TRBV24-1 and TRBJ1-3; D is perhaps TRBD1 (6 bases). In germline, CDR1 is KGHDR, CDR2 SFDVKD. V shed 5 bases and J shed 1 base, with 14 bases lying between them. The CDR3 has 16 amino acids. The CDR3 DNA follows: TGTGCCACCAGTGGTGGAAAGGGGACATCTGGAAACACCATATATTTT. As protein: CATSGGKGTSGNTIYF.

As DNA, the CDR3 is TGTGCCAGCAGCTTACCCGGGGGTCATAATGAAAAACTGTTTTTT. Translating gives CASSLPGGHNEKLFF. The chain recombines TRBV5-5 with TRBJ1-4; D perhaps matches TRBD1 (5 bases). This CDR3 is 15 amino acids long. V was shortened by 2 bases and J by 4 bases, with 12 bases between the two germline ends. Germline V CDR1 and CDR2: SGHKS, YYEKEE (reference sequence).

The chain combines TRBV2 with TRBJ1-2; D may be TRBD1 (5 bases). The CDR3 sequence is 13 residues long. CDR1 and CDR2 from the germline V gene are SNHLY and FYNNEI. Trimming cost V 2 bases and J 3 bases, with 7 bases left between them. The CDR3 coding sequence is TGTGCCAGCAGTGAATCCAGGGACTATGGCTACACCTTC. Its protein is CASSESRDYGYTF.

This chain uses TRBV12-3 or TRBV12-4 with TRBJ1-1; D is ambiguous. This CDR3 contains 13 residues. The V and J ends lost 3 bases and 1 base respectively, with 6 bases between them. CDR3 amino acids: CASSFQENTEAFF. The CDR3 DNA follows: TGTGCCAGCAGTTTTCAGGAGAACACTGAAGCTTTCTTT.

J is TRBJ2-7 and V is TRBV4-2, with a weak D call TRBD2 (5 bases). The germline V and J ends were trimmed by 4 bases and 0 bases, with 19 bases remaining between them. Germline V gene sequence: CDR1 LGHNA, CDR2 YNFKEQ. The CDR3 covers 17 residues. CDR3 sequence (DNA): TGTGCCAGCAGCCCGCCTCGGGGAAGTTTAAGCTCCTACGAGCAGTACTTC. Translation: CASSPPRGSLSSYEQYF.

The rearrangement joins TRBV2 to TRBJ1-1, with D hard to call. Trimming took 4 bases from V and 11 from J, leaving 17 bases between them. The CDR3 covers 13 residues. Germline CDR1 reads SNHLY; CDR2 reads FYNNEI. The CDR3 DNA reads TGTGCCAGCAGTGGTGAGGGTCTTCGGGCCGCTTTCTTT. It translates to CASSGEGLRAAFF.

The rearrangement links TRBV18 to TRBJ2-7; 7 positions agree with TRBD1. This CDR3 is 14 amino acids long. Germline CDR1 KGHSH, CDR2 LQKENI. Trimming at V came to 1 base and at J to 3 bases, leaving 3 bases not matched to a gene. DNA for the CDR3: TGTGCCAGCTCACCACAGGGGGCGAACTACGAGCAGTACTTC. It yields the protein CASSPQGANYEQYF.

This clone appeared a single time. The chain carries TRBV7-9 and TRBJ2-3; TRBD1 aligns across 10 bases. Germline-derived CDR1 and CDR2 are SEHNR and FQNEAQ (reference sequence). CDR3 length: 17 residues. The V gene end was trimmed by 3 bases and the J gene end by 2 bases; junction bases not matched to a gene: 8. CDR3 in amino acids: CASSLGQGMGVTDTQYF. The DNA of the CDR3 is TGTGCCAGCAGCTTGGGACAGGGGATGGGGGTCACAGATACGCAGTATTTT. Filled out from reference TRBV7-9 and TRBJ2-3, the complete variable domain reads DTGVSQNPRHKITKRGQNVTFRCDPISEHNRLYWYRQTLGQGPEFLTYFQNEAQLEKSRLLSDRFSAERPKGSFSTLEIQRTEQGDSAMYLCASSLGQGMGVTDTQYFGPGTRLTVL.

The chain combines TRBV19 with TRBJ2-7; D is perhaps TRBD1 (5 bases). V dropped 1 base and J dropped 6 bases, with 10 bases sitting between them. The germline gives CDR1 LNHDA, CDR2 SQIVND (reference sequence). The length of the CDR3 is 13 residues. This CDR3 is CASSIGQPAEQYF. CDR3 in DNA: TGTGCCAGTAGTATAGGACAGCCCGCCGAGCAGTACTTC.

V gene TRBV19 combines with J gene TRBJ1-5; D may be TRBD1 (6 bases). Per the germline V gene, CDR1 is LNHDA and CDR2 is SQIVND (reference sequence). Trimming took 2 bases from V and 3 from J, leaving 14 bases between them. The CDR3 spans 16 residues. CDR3 coding DNA: TGTGCCAGTAGTATAATACAGGGACGTTTCAATCAGCCCCAGCATTTT. This codes for CASSIIQGRFNQPQHF.

CDR3 amino acids: CASSLETGGGYEQYF. The CDR3 DNA is TGTGCCAGCAGCTTAGAAACAGGGGGAGGGTACGAGCAGTACTTC. The chain joins TRBV7-8 to TRBJ2-7, with TRBD1 as a possible D gene (8 bases). The CDR3 has 15 residues. Looked up from germline, CDR1 is SGHVS and CDR2 is FQNEAQ. Trimming removed 1 base from V and 4 bases from J, with 14 bases in between.

This sequence joins TRBV5-5 and TRBJ2-2; 9 bases fit TRBD2. The CDR3 has 16 residues. Trimming removed 1 base from V and 7 bases from J; junction bases left unmatched: 8. Looked up from germline, CDR1 is SGHKS and CDR2 is YYEKEE (reference sequence). CDR3 bases: TGTGCCAGCAGCTTGATAGCGGGGGACTTTCTCGGGGAGCTGTTTTTT. Its protein is CASSLIAGDFLGELFF.

The J gene is TRBJ1-2, the V gene TRBV10-3, with 7 bases lining up with TRBD1. The V gene end was trimmed by 5 bases and the J gene end by 8 bases; junction bases not matched to a gene: 5. The length of the CDR3 is 12 residues. The germline CDR1 and CDR2 sequences are ENHRY and SYGVKD. This CDR3 reads CAISPDRDGYTF. The CDR3 coding sequence is TGTGCCATCAGTCCCGACAGGGACGGCTACACCTTC.

The genes are TRBV7-2 and TRBJ1-1, with TRBD1 matching over 8 bases. Germline V gives CDR1 SGHTA, CDR2 FQGNSA. Trimming cost V 5 bases and J 10 bases; bases outside gene matches: 6. This CDR3 spans 12 amino acids. The CDR3 DNA is TGTGCCAGCAGCCCGCGACAGGGGCGAGCTTTCTTT. Residues: CASSPRQGRAFF.

This chain links TRBV6-4 with TRBJ2-1; 13 bases map to TRBD2. V trimming: 8 bases; J trimming: 0 bases; junction bases outside the gene matches: 4. The CDR3 sequence is 16 residues long. The germline gives CDR1 MRHNA, CDR2 SNTAGT. CDR3 sequence (DNA): TGTGCCAGCCCCGGGACTAGCGGGGACTCCTACAATGAGCAGTTCTTC. It translates to CASPGTSGDSYNEQFF.